This T cell receptor beta chain was profiled in a study of PD-L1 blockade in urothelial cancer. Overall study context: From about 2014, patients received atezolizumab, given as 1,200 mg intravenously every 3 weeks. The median T cell count in blood samples was around 150,000.

TCRdb keeps only in-frame clones here, not all; method: immunoSEQ multiplex PCR. The sample includes some 110,000 clones, about 91% seen only once; the top ten take around 4%. The time point: peripheral blood 6 weeks after treatment start. Each patient gave between 1 and 8 samples of peripheral blood mononuclear cells, which were collected pretreatment and during treatment. The CDR3 sequence is 14 residues long. V shed 7 bases and J 6 bases; nucleotides not matched to a gene: 4. Germline-derived CDR1 and CDR2 are MNHNS and SASEGT. This TCR derives from a man in his sixties with urothelial cancer. This material consisted of PBMCs, taken around atezolizumab (anti-PD-L1) treatment. V and J are TRBV6-1 and TRBJ2-1; 12 nucleotides match TRBD2. The CDR3: CASTTSGGINEQFF. DNA of the CDR3: TGTGCCAGCACTACTAGCGGGGGGATCAATGAGCAGTTCTTC.